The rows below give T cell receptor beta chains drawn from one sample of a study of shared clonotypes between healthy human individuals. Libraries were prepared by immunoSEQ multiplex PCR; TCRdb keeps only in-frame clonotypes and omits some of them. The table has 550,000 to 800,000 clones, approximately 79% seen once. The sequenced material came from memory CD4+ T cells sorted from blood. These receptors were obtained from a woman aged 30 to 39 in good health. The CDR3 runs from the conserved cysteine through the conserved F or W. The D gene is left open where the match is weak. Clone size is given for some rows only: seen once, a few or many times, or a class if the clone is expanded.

CDR3 DNA: TGTGCCAGCAGCGTAGCGGGTACTAGCACAGATACGCAGTATTTT; CDR3 protein: CASSVAGTSTDTQYF; J gene: TRBJ2-3; CDR3 length: 15; V gene: TRBV9; clone size: .; D gene: .
CDR3 DNA: TGTGCCGTGAACAGGGGGATGGCTGAAGCTTTCTTT; CDR3 protein: CAVNRGMAEAFF; J gene: TRBJ1-1; CDR3 length: 12; V gene: TRBV28; clone size: .; D gene: TRBD1
CDR3 DNA: TGTGCCAGCAGCTCTCAGGGGGCTGATACGCAGTATTTT; CDR3 protein: CASSSQGADTQYF; J gene: TRBJ2-3; CDR3 length: 13; V gene: TRBV7-3; clone size: .; D gene: TRBD1
CDR3 DNA: TGCGCCAGCAGTCGGTCCCCAGGGGGACAGGGCTACGAGCAGTACTTC; CDR3 protein: CASSRSPGGQGYEQYF; J gene: TRBJ2-7; CDR3 length: 16; V gene: TRBV5-1; clone size: .; D gene: TRBD1
CDR3 DNA: TGTGCCAGCAGTTCTGGAGGGGCTAGCAATCAGCCCCAGCATTTT; CDR3 protein: CASSSGGASNQPQHF; J gene: TRBJ1-5; CDR3 length: 15; V gene: TRBV28; clone size: .; D gene: .
CDR3 DNA: TGTGCCAGCAGCGTGGGACTAGCGGGAAGTCGGCAGTACTTC; CDR3 protein: CASSVGLAGSRQYF; J gene: TRBJ2-7; CDR3 length: 14; V gene: TRBV6-5; clone size: .; D gene: TRBD2
CDR3 DNA: TGTGCCAGCAGTGAGTGGACGGTGAACACTGAAGCTTTCTTT; CDR3 protein: CASSEWTVNTEAFF; J gene: TRBJ1-1; CDR3 length: 14; V gene: TRBV6-1; clone size: .; D gene: .
CDR3 DNA: TGTGCCAGTAGTCGGGACAGTCAGAGCTACAATGAGCAGTTCTTC; CDR3 protein: CASSRDSQSYNEQFF; J gene: TRBJ2-1; CDR3 length: 15; V gene: TRBV19; clone size: .; D gene: TRBD1
CDR3 DNA: TGCAGCGTTGAGGGGACAGAGGACACTGAAGCTTTCTTT; CDR3 protein: CSVEGTEDTEAFF; J gene: TRBJ1-1; CDR3 length: 13; V gene: TRBV29-1; clone size: .; D gene: TRBD1
CDR3 DNA: TGTGCCAGCAGTATTACAGGGTTGGGCACAGATACGCAGTATTTT; CDR3 protein: CASSITGLGTDTQYF; J gene: TRBJ2-3; CDR3 length: 15; V gene: TRBV27; clone size: .; D gene: .
CDR3 DNA: TGTGCCAGCAGCCAAGAATGGGGCCTGAAGAGCGGGAGTTCCTACGAGCAGTACTTC; CDR3 protein: CASSQEWGLKSGSSYEQYF; J gene: TRBJ2-7; CDR3 length: 19; V gene: TRBV14; clone size: .; D gene: TRBD2
CDR3 DNA: TGTGCCTCCCAGGGGGATGGGGCCAACGTCCTGACTTTC; CDR3 protein: CASQGDGANVLTF; J gene: TRBJ2-6; CDR3 length: 13; V gene: TRBV30; clone size: .; D gene: TRBD1
CDR3 DNA: TGTGCCAGTAAGGGACAGGGTACTATTGGGGAGCTGTTTTTT; CDR3 protein: CASKGQGTIGELFF; J gene: TRBJ2-2; CDR3 length: 14; V gene: TRBV19; clone size: few; D gene: TRBD1
CDR3 DNA: TGTGCCAGCAGCTTAGCAGGGGCAGGGGTAACCTACGAGCAGTACTTC; CDR3 protein: CASSLAGAGVTYEQYF; J gene: TRBJ2-7; CDR3 length: 16; V gene: TRBV7-9; clone size: .; D gene: .
CDR3 DNA: TGTGCCAGCAGCGCCCGGGACAGGGTTGAAGAGACCCAGTACTTC; CDR3 protein: CASSARDRVEETQYF; J gene: TRBJ2-5; CDR3 length: 15; V gene: TRBV5-4; clone size: .; D gene: TRBD1
CDR3 DNA: TGTGCCAGCAGCCCCAGCGGACCGGGACAGGAGTACTTC; CDR3 protein: CASSPSGPGQEYF; J gene: TRBJ2-7; CDR3 length: 13; V gene: TRBV11-1; clone size: .; D gene: TRBD1
CDR3 DNA: TGTGCCAGCAGTTTGGGTCCGGAAGCACGTAATGAGCAGTTCTTC; CDR3 protein: CASSLGPEARNEQFF; J gene: TRBJ2-1; CDR3 length: 15; V gene: TRBV27; clone size: .; D gene: .
CDR3 DNA: TGTGCCAGCAGTCTAGGACTAGCGGGATACAATGAGCAGTTCTTC; CDR3 protein: CASSLGLAGYNEQFF; J gene: TRBJ2-1; CDR3 length: 15; V gene: TRBV5-8; clone size: .; D gene: TRBD2
CDR3 DNA: TGCGCCAGCAGCTTAGGACAGGGGTTCATAGAGACCCAGTACTTC; CDR3 protein: CASSLGQGFIETQYF; J gene: TRBJ2-5; CDR3 length: 15; V gene: TRBV5-1; clone size: .; D gene: TRBD1
CDR3 DNA: TGTGCCAGCAGCTTAGCAAGTCAGAACTCCTACGAGCAGTACTTC; CDR3 protein: CASSLASQNSYEQYF; J gene: TRBJ2-7; CDR3 length: 15; V gene: TRBV7-2; clone size: .; D gene: .
CDR3 DNA: TGTGCCAGCGCCTCAGGGGGGAACACTGAAGCTTTCTTT; CDR3 protein: CASASGGNTEAFF; J gene: TRBJ1-1; CDR3 length: 13; V gene: TRBV5-5; clone size: once; D gene: TRBD1
CDR3 DNA: TGTGCCTGGAGTGTAGGGACAGACCAAGAGACCCAGTACTTC; CDR3 protein: CAWSVGTDQETQYF; J gene: TRBJ2-5; CDR3 length: 14; V gene: TRBV30; clone size: .; D gene: TRBD1
CDR3 DNA: TGTGCCAGCAGCCCCGGGTTCCAGTCCTACAATGAGCAGTTCTTC; CDR3 protein: CASSPGFQSYNEQFF; J gene: TRBJ2-1; CDR3 length: 15; V gene: TRBV5-8; clone size: .; D gene: .
CDR3 DNA: TGTGCCAGCAGCTCCCCCTCTAGCGGGAGGGTTTTTGATGAGCAGTTCTTC; CDR3 protein: CASSSPSSGRVFDEQFF; J gene: TRBJ2-1; CDR3 length: 17; V gene: TRBV28; clone size: few; D gene: TRBD2
CDR3 DNA: TGTGCCAGCAGCCAATTTCTCGGGAACACTGAAGCTTTCTTT; CDR3 protein: CASSQFLGNTEAFF; J gene: TRBJ1-1; CDR3 length: 14; V gene: TRBV14; clone size: .; D gene: .
CDR3 DNA: TGTGCCAGCACCCTCAGACTAGCGGGAGACACCGGGGAGCTGTTTTTT; CDR3 protein: CASTLRLAGDTGELFF; J gene: TRBJ2-2; CDR3 length: 16; V gene: TRBV19; clone size: .; D gene: TRBD2
CDR3 DNA: TGTGCCAGCAGCTCGGGACGCTACAATGAGCAGTTCTTC; CDR3 protein: CASSSGRYNEQFF; J gene: TRBJ2-1; CDR3 length: 13; V gene: TRBV7-7; clone size: .; D gene: .
CDR3 DNA: TGCGCCAGCAACGGCGGGACAGGGGACTATGGCTACACCTTC; CDR3 protein: CASNGGTGDYGYTF; J gene: TRBJ1-2; CDR3 length: 14; V gene: TRBV23-1; clone size: few; D gene: TRBD1
CDR3 DNA: TGTGCCAGCTCATCCGACAGGGGGCGCGGAGATACGCAGTATTTT; CDR3 protein: CASSSDRGRGDTQYF; J gene: TRBJ2-3; CDR3 length: 15; V gene: TRBV18; clone size: .; D gene: TRBD1
CDR3 DNA: TGTGCCAGCAGTCGACAGGGGAACGTTGTTCAGCCCCAGCATTTT; CDR3 protein: CASSRQGNVVQPQHF; J gene: TRBJ1-5; CDR3 length: 15; V gene: TRBV6-1; clone size: .; D gene: TRBD1
CDR3 DNA: TGTGCCAGCAGGATCGGACAGGGGGCTGTTGCTTTCTTT; CDR3 protein: CASRIGQGAVAFF; J gene: TRBJ1-1; CDR3 length: 13; V gene: TRBV6-6; clone size: .; D gene: TRBD1
CDR3 DNA: TGTGCCAGCAGGCTAGCGGGAGGTGGAACCGGGGAGCTGTTTTTT; CDR3 protein: CASRLAGGGTGELFF; J gene: TRBJ2-2; CDR3 length: 15; V gene: TRBV2; clone size: .; D gene: TRBD2
CDR3 DNA: TGTGCCAGCAGTGAAGCGTCCAGCGGTCACTACAATGAGCAGTTCTTC; CDR3 protein: CASSEASSGHYNEQFF; J gene: TRBJ2-1; CDR3 length: 16; V gene: TRBV2; clone size: .; D gene: .
CDR3 DNA: TGTGCCAGCAGTTTCGTGGGAGGGCGGGGGACCGGGGAGCTGTTTTTT; CDR3 protein: CASSFVGGRGTGELFF; J gene: TRBJ2-2; CDR3 length: 16; V gene: TRBV6-5; clone size: .; D gene: TRBD2
CDR3 DNA: TGTGCCAGCAGCTTCTCCGGGACTAGCGGCACCGGGGAGCTGTTTTTT; CDR3 protein: CASSFSGTSGTGELFF; J gene: TRBJ2-2; CDR3 length: 16; V gene: TRBV7-2; clone size: .; D gene: TRBD2